This TCR beta chain came from a study of T-cell memory formation after mild COVID-19. The CDR3 length is 17 residues. After removal of 5 bases from V and 5 bases from J, the junction contained 8 bases not matched to a gene. The germline V gene has CDR1 SEHNR and CDR2 FQNEAQ (reference sequence). This clonotype was detected a few times. TCRdb recomputed calls from the 5' RACE reads with MiXCR, one row per CDR3 protein. The table records about 250,000 distinct CDR3 sequences, 15% of them present only once. This TCR came from an adult woman who had mild COVID-19 (a few samples of this study predate the infection). Cell type and time point are not known. The chain joins TRBV7-9 to TRBJ2-1; TRBD2 matches at 14 bases. Sequencing input: PBMCs or a T cell subset sorted from them (not recorded which). The CDR3 bases are TGTGCCAGCAGCGGGACTAGCGGGGGCCGATCCAACAATGAGCAGTTCTTC. It codes for CASSGTSGGRSNNEQFF. Based on the CDR3 plus reference TRBV7-9 and TRBJ2-1, the full variable domain is DTGVSQNPRHKITKRGQNVTFRCDPISEHNRLYWYRQTLGQGPEFLTYFQNEAQLEKSRLLSDRFSAERPKGSFSTLEIQRTEQGDSAMYLCASSGTSGGRSNNEQFFGPGTRLTVL.